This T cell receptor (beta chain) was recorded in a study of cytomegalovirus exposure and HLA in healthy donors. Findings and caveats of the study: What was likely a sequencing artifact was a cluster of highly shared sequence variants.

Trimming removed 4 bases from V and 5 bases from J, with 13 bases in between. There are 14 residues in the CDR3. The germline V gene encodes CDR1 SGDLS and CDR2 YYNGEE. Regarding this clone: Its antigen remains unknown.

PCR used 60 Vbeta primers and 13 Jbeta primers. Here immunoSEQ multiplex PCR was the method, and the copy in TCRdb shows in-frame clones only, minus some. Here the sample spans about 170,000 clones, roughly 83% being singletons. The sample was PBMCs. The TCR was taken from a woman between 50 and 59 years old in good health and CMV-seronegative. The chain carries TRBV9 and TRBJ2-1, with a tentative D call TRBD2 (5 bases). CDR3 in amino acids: CASSSAGRDNEQFF. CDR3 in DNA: TGTGCCAGCAGCTCAGCTGGGAGAGACAATGAGCAGTTCTTC.